A selection of T cell receptor beta chains follows, all from one sample in a study of graft-versus-host responses after intestinal transplantation. Sequencing used immunoSEQ multiplex PCR; TCRdb keeps in-frame clones, though not all of them. The repertoire consists of about 100,000 clones, with more than 80% occurring once and the leading ten covering about 16%. The material sequenced was PBMCs, taken 450 to 480 days after intestinal transplant. These receptors originate from a human patient who received an intestinal transplant, so some T cells may come from the graft donor. Each CDR3 is given with its conserved first and last residue. The D gene is left open where the match is weak. The size entry is marked missing in some rows and otherwise reads once, few, many or a size class.

D gene | J gene | clone size | V gene | CDR3 protein | CDR3 DNA
NA | TRBJ2-5 | NA | TRBV20-1 | CSAKSETQYF | TGCAGTGCTAAGTCAGAGACCCAGTACTTC
NA | TRBJ1-5 | NA | TRBV6-1 | CASNLVPGQPQHF | TGTGCCAGCAACCTAGTTCCCGGTCAGCCCCAGCATTTT
NA | TRBJ1-2 | NA | TRBV29-1 | CSVEGRGSHYGYTF | TGCAGCGTTGAAGGGAGGGGATCCCACTATGGCTACACCTTC
TRBD1 | TRBJ1-2 | NA | TRBV6-6 | CASSYGTDGYTF | TGTGCCAGCAGTTACGGGACAGATGGCTACACCTTC
NA | TRBJ2-5 | NA | TRBV7-3 | CASSYTGSPQETQYF | TGTGCCAGCAGCTACACAGGGAGCCCCCAAGAGACCCAGTACTTC
NA | TRBJ2-7 | NA | TRBV29-1 | CSGQNRESYEQYF | TGCAGCGGCCAAAACAGGGAATCCTACGAGCAGTACTTC
NA | TRBJ2-7 | NA | TRBV7-3 | CASSPWDGYEQYF | TGTGCCAGCAGCCCGTGGGACGGCTACGAGCAGTACTTC
NA | TRBJ1-2 | NA | TRBV5-1 | CASSLSTSNYGYTF | TGCGCCAGCAGCTTGAGCACATCTAACTATGGCTACACCTTC
TRBD1 | TRBJ1-2 | NA | TRBV6-5 | CASSYRGDRGYGYTF | TGTGCCAGCAGCTACCGAGGGGACAGGGGTTATGGCTACACCTTC
NA | TRBJ1-3 | NA | TRBV6-6 | CASSYSKAASGNTIYF | TGTGCCAGCAGTTACTCGAAGGCAGCCTCTGGAAACACCATATATTTT
TRBD1 | TRBJ2-7 | NA | TRBV6-6 | CASSYWTGAYEQYF | TGTGCCAGCAGTTACTGGACAGGGGCCTACGAGCAGTACTTC
NA | TRBJ1-1 | few | TRBV11-3 | CASSFSGPTEAFF | TGTGCCAGCAGCTTCTCAGGCCCCACTGAAGCTTTCTTT
NA | TRBJ1-2 | NA | TRBV6-1 | CASSPPGSYGYTF | TGTGCCAGCAGCCCCCCAGGAAGTTATGGCTACACCTTC
NA | TRBJ1-3 | NA | TRBV18 | CASSPLPPRGNTIYF | TGTGCCAGCTCACCCCTGCCCCCGCGGGGAAACACCATATATTTT
NA | TRBJ2-3 | NA | TRBV29-1 | CSVEQGDTQYF | TGCAGCGTTGAGCAAGGAGATACGCAGTATTTT
NA | TRBJ2-7 | NA | TRBV29-1 | CSVESQYPYEQYF | TGCAGCGTTGAGTCCCAGTACCCCTACGAGCAGTACTTC
NA | TRBJ2-3 | NA | TRBV25-1 | CASGLARPDTQYF | TGTGCCAGTGGCCTAGCCCGACCAGATACGCAGTATTTT
NA | TRBJ2-7 | once | TRBV18 | CASSPGVEVEQYF | TGTGCCAGCTCACCAGGCGTTGAAGTCGAGCAGTACTTC
NA | TRBJ2-3 | NA | TRBV11-2 | CASSSYRGTQYF | TGTGCCAGCAGCTCCTATAGGGGCACGCAGTATTTT
NA | TRBJ2-7 | NA | TRBV6-1 | CASREGYEQYF | TGTGCCAGCAGAGAGGGCTACGAGCAGTACTTC
NA | TRBJ2-5 | NA | TRBV5-1 | CASSFGGAETQYF | TGCGCCAGCAGCTTTGGGGGGGCGGAGACCCAGTACTTC
NA | TRBJ1-2 | once | TRBV7-9 | CASSPPDTENYGYTF | TGTGCCAGCAGCCCCCCCGACACCGAAAACTATGGCTACACCTTC
NA | TRBJ1-2 | NA | TRBV19 | CAVGRAEGGYTF | TGTGCCGTCGGCAGGGCAGAGGGCGGCTACACCTTC
TRBD2 | TRBJ2-5 | NA | TRBV5-4 | CASSSSGSQETQYF | TGTGCCAGCAGCTCTAGCGGGAGCCAAGAGACCCAGTACTTC
NA | TRBJ2-7 | NA | TRBV13 | CASSLNLYEQYF | TGTGCCAGCAGCTTAAATTTATACGAGCAGTACTTC
NA | TRBJ1-6 | NA | TRBV5-8 | CASRERDSPLHF | TGTGCCAGCAGGGAAAGGGATTCACCCCTCCACTTT
NA | TRBJ1-1 | NA | TRBV6-5 | CASSPPGTTEAFF | TGTGCCAGCAGTCCACCGGGAACGACTGAAGCTTTCTTT
TRBD1 | TRBJ2-1 | NA | TRBV6-5 | CASSYRDRVDNEQFF | TGTGCCAGCAGTTATAGGGACAGGGTCGACAATGAGCAGTTCTTC
TRBD1 | TRBJ1-2 | NA | TRBV27 | CASGIPTGGYGYTF | TGTGCCAGTGGTATACCCACAGGGGGCTATGGCTACACCTTC
NA | TRBJ2-5 | NA | TRBV6-1 | CASSERGDRETQYF | TGTGCCAGCAGTGAACGGGGAGATCGGGAGACCCAGTACTTC
NA | TRBJ2-5 | NA | TRBV6-5 | CASSYTGTSETQYF | TGTGCCAGCAGTTACACCGGGACGTCGGAGACCCAGTACTTC
TRBD2 | TRBJ2-5 | NA | TRBV12-5 | CASGSTRRGASQETQYF | TGTGCTAGTGGCTCCACCCGGCGGGGGGCCTCTCAAGAGACCCAGTACTTC
NA | TRBJ2-2 | NA | TRBV5-1 | CAGSLVGAGATGELFF | TGCGCCGGCAGCTTGGTGGGGGCTGGGGCAACCGGGGAGCTGTTTTTT
NA | TRBJ1-4 | NA | TRBV5-6 | CASSLGGPSTNEKLFF | TGTGCCAGCAGCTTGGGGGGGCCCTCAACTAATGAAAAACTGTTTTTT
NA | TRBJ2-1 | NA | TRBV4-1 | CASSQGSHNEQFF | TGCGCCAGCAGCCAGGGCAGTCACAATGAGCAGTTCTTC
TRBD2 | TRBJ2-1 | few | TRBV5-1 | CASSIDWRGGRNEQFF | TGCGCCAGCAGCATCGATTGGCGGGGGGGTAGGAATGAGCAGTTCTTC
NA | TRBJ1-5 | NA | TRBV4-1 | CASSPLGDISINQPQHF | TGCGCCAGCAGCCCCCTGGGGGACATAAGTATCAATCAGCCCCAGCATTTT
NA | TRBJ2-7 | once | TRBV4-1 | CASSQDGGGDEQYF | TGCGCCAGCAGCCAAGATGGTGGCGGGGACGAGCAGTACTTC
NA | TRBJ2-3 | NA | TRBV6-6 | CASSPGSFTDTQYF | TGTGCCAGCAGCCCGGGCAGTTTCACAGATACGCAGTATTTT
TRBD1 | TRBJ1-5 | NA | TRBV11-2 | CASSKGQGSYQPQHF | TGTGCCAGCAGCAAAGGACAGGGTAGTTATCAGCCCCAGCATTTT
TRBD2 | TRBJ2-5 | NA | TRBV2 | CASGGESRETQYF | TGTGCCAGCGGGGGGGAGTCAAGAGAGACCCAGTACTTC
TRBD2 | TRBJ2-3 | once | TRBV15 | CATGASGGTDTQYF | TGTGCCACCGGAGCTAGCGGGGGCACAGATACGCAGTATTTT
NA | TRBJ2-5 | NA | TRBV11-2 | CASSLEWGGETQYF | TGTGCCAGCAGCTTAGAGTGGGGCGGGGAGACCCAGTACTTC
NA | TRBJ2-7 | NA | TRBV13 | CASSQEGYEQYF | TGTGCCAGCAGCCAGGAAGGTTACGAGCAGTACTTC
TRBD2 | TRBJ2-3 | NA | TRBV5-4 | CASSHRLAGGTDTQYF | TGTGCCAGCAGCCACAGACTAGCGGGGGGCACAGATACGCAGTATTTT
NA | TRBJ1-1 | NA | TRBV10-3 | CAISESAGARNTEAFF | TGTGCCATCAGTGAGTCCGCCGGGGCACGGAACACTGAAGCTTTCTTT
TRBD2 | TRBJ2-1 | NA | TRBV6-5 | CASSVEAGGYNEQFF | TGTGCCAGCAGTGTCGAAGCGGGGGGCTACAATGAGCAGTTCTTC
TRBD1 | TRBJ1-2 | NA | TRBV27 | CASSPHSPAGTGYGYTF | TGTGCCAGCAGTCCACACTCACCCGCCGGGACAGGGTATGGCTACACCTTC
NA | TRBJ1-5 | NA | TRBV25-1 | CASSEPGGNQPQHF | TGTGCCAGCAGTGAACCCGGGGGCAATCAGCCCCAGCATTTT
NA | TRBJ2-2 | NA | TRBV7-9 | CASSLEATTGELFF | TGTGCCAGCAGCTTAGAGGCCACGACCGGGGAGCTGTTTTTT
NA | TRBJ2-5 | NA | TRBV20-1 | CSAGGGETQYF | TGCAGTGCTGGTGGGGGGGAGACCCAGTACTTC
TRBD2 | TRBJ2-1 | NA | TRBV2 | CASRDGLAGGAIYNEQFF | TGTGCCAGCAGGGACGGACTAGCGGGGGGTGCGATCTACAATGAGCAGTTCTTC
NA | TRBJ1-3 | NA | TRBV4-1 | CASSQYTGSGNTIYF | TGCGCCAGCAGCCAATATACAGGGTCTGGAAACACCATATATTTT
NA | TRBJ1-2 | NA | TRBV5-1 | CASSHRTGDYGYTF | TGCGCCAGCAGCCACCGGACGGGGGACTATGGCTACACCTTC